This T cell receptor beta chain was recorded in a study of human T cells and chemical hapten exposure (dated by TCRdb to 2020 to 2023). At the level of the whole study: For sensitization, 2% DPC in acetone was applied to a 2 cm by 2 cm area of upper inner arm skin. Alopecia areata with under or over 50% scalp involvement, alopecia totalis and alopecia universalis were represented in the patient cohort, which was mostly female. Around 30 alopecia patients provided blood for TCR sequencing at one to four time points (pre-sensitization, 2, 6 and 24 weeks). In alopecia patients, the study followed how the peripheral blood TCR repertoire changed in vivo over primary and secondary sensitization to diphenylcyclopropenone (DPC), a hapten. Weekly therapeutic DPC doses were additionally applied to the scalp of patients throughout the approximately 23-week study period. The libraries were sequenced as a pool, and the TCR yield per sample differed mostly because of small variations in library volumes within the pool. Patch testing was performed on the upper back with Finn chambers containing 0.01% DPC, and the patch tests were scored after 6 days according to International Contact Dermatitis Research Group standards. Blood was sampled from patients pre-sensitization (week 0) and at 2, 6 and about 24 weeks after DPC sensitization.

The time point label on this specimen signifies: patch test 1, 2 weeks after DPC sensitization. Interpreted using the paper, the treatment or condition label stands for: therapeutic diphenylcyclopropenone sensitization with weekly scalp DPC. Blood at each patch-test visit was drawn before the patch test was applied. Eligible patients were aged 18 to 70, diagnosed with alopecia, deemed suitable for DPC therapy, and excluded if pregnant. Total RNA was extracted from unfractionated whole blood that had been collected in Tempus Blood RNA tubes. V gives up 0 bases and J gives up 8 bases, and the segment between their germline ends measures 17 bases. From a lookup of the germline V gene, CDR1 and CDR2 are LGHNA and YNFKEQ. Its CDR3 holds 16 amino acids, cysteine through phenylalanine. The CDR3 DNA has 48 bases and is translated from base 1. General findings and caveats noted by the study authors: DPC sensitization did not change the number of TCRs with a frequency above 1 in 1000, and there was no evidence of changes in global repertoire structure. After repeated subsampling, the strength of the expansion versus patch-test correlation and the threshold at which it became significant changed. All patients had alopecia, a presumed autoimmune disease, so their immune response might differ from that of healthy individuals. Significantly more large CDR3 similarity clusters were formed by expanded TCRs than by pre-sensitization or healthy control sets, consistent with antigen-driven responses. A positive correlation was found between the number of PT1 expanded TCRs and patch test score, with significance reached at thresholds 8, 16 and 32 but not 4.

This clonotype was seen repeatedly, ten times or more. This clone's antigen is unknown. Qualities for individual bases were not recorded, and no much larger clone is one base off. The method behind the library was RACE. Sequencer: NextSeq 500. Library preparation attached unique molecular identifiers to individual cDNA molecules for quantitative, reproducible TCR counting. For every blood RNA sample, sequencing covered both the TCR alpha and TCR beta chains. In the source study's methods: Samples had a median of 95,638 TCRs, with a range from roughly 20,000 to 690,600. V, J and CDR3 annotation of the TCR reads was carried out using the Decombinator software suite. Every sample was subsampled to the same number of TCRs (28,000) for the PS versus PT1 abundance plots. TCRs were defined as expanded if absent before sensitization and observed at least eight times at the 2-week time point. TCRdb's own reprocessing of the public reads used fastp at Q25 and MiXCR and kept productive beta chains. Every entry covers one CDR3 protein and lists the most common genes and DNA from its rows. TCRdb, rather than the study authors, made the V and J calls. This sample has 95,000 to 130,000 distinct CDR3 sequences in its table, and about 12% of those were observed once. 1.2% to 1.5% of the sample rests with the top ten.

The chain joins TRBV4-2 to TRBJ2-4; TRBD2 is perhaps the D gene, given 6 matching bases. Sequenced material: whole blood, taken in connection with sensitization to the hapten diphenylcyclopropenone (DPC). This receptor was identified in a woman aged 45-65 years with alopecia areata. Some clones in this sample may be carry-over from other donors' samples. The CDR3 is CASSQDLGGGSDIQYF. The sequenced DNA is TGTGCCAGCAGCCAAGATCTGGGTGGGGGGTCGGACATTCAGTACTTC.